This T cell receptor beta chain was observed in a study of cytomegalovirus exposure and HLA in healthy donors (dated by TCRdb to 2017 to 2019). Concerning the study at large: An earlier analysis of about 530 of the donors reported under 300 Gb of sequence data and around 120 million unique TCR beta sequences obtained from about 180 million T cells. HLA typing included class I and class II loci at four-digit resolution. About 300 gigabases of sequencing data and approximately 84 million unique TCR sequences were included in an early release covering around 650 HLA-typed donors. Every repertoire in the discovery cohort had been generated on one and the same sequencing platform. Using immunosequencing, the study profiled T cell repertoires from 500 to 800 subjects and related those repertoires to cytomegalovirus serostatus. In an earlier analysis of 500 to 650 of the donors, high-throughput TCR beta sequencing was used to judge whether each TCR beta V gene segment behaved as functional or pseudogenic. Across 398 genotyped donors of the cohort, an average of about 240,000 unique TCR beta nucleotide sequences per donor were sequenced, and 15% to 20% of those sequences were non-productive. To predict cytomegalovirus infection status, the study brought together high-throughput TCR immunosequencing, statistical association of individual TCRs with disease status, and machine learning. About five DR-DQ haplotypes were handled as single units for association and clustering, since linkage in the cohort was strong. The study aimed to test whether signatures of past pathogen exposure could be identified by cataloging public T cell receptors. Donor age, sex, ethnicity and CMV serostatus were collected together with the repertoire data. A later analysis re-analyzed previously published TCR beta repertoires from 666 donors and added high-resolution HLA genotyping to study TCR occurrence patterns. In a later genetic analysis, genome-wide SNP genotypes for about 55% of the roughly 700 donors were used, and that subset was treated as a discovery cohort. The number of donors typed differed by locus, with about 620-630 for A, B, C, DRB1 and DQB1, more than 500 for DQA1, 606 for DPA1, and some 470 for DPB1. The later analysis used no new phenotypic data to find candidate immune exposures, relying instead on TCR beta sequences and their occurrence across donors. Of the 300 to 500 genotyped donors, roughly 80% were placed in the genetic ancestry cluster associated with self-reported Caucasian donors. A separate validation cohort of roughly 120 different subjects was used in addition to the roughly 620-subject first cohort. Summary of the overall study and its limitations: The classifier was reported to diagnose cytomegalovirus status with high specificity and sensitivity in both the original and validation cohorts. Correlated functional status among segregating V segments might be attributable to linkage disequilibrium, but an unknown experimental factor could not be ruled out. Because counts were too low, seventeen rarely observed V segments, including chromosome 9 orphons, were excluded from the earlier analysis of some 540 of the donors. Because HLA typing was missing for some donors at each locus, association tests included only the typed subset. Compared with the approximately 670-donor mean, donors in an Asian-associated ancestry cluster had fewer N-insertions in productive TCRs, according to a later genetic analysis. The sequencing pipeline was judged likely to have produced a cluster of highly shared sequence variants as a technical artifact. When HLA alleles, especially DR and DQ, strongly co-occurred, attributing TCR associations to individual alleles was difficult. Across donors, most TCR sequences were observed very rarely, whereas some public TCRs were present in many individuals. Some IMGT-functional V segments, including TRBV6-2 and TRBV6-3, could not be told apart with the 87-base-pair reads, so those segments were excluded. For the cohort, immune exposure information was limited to CMV serostatus. The study listed around 160 TCR beta chains as associated with cytomegalovirus. In an earlier analysis of about 600 of the donors, most TCR beta V segments appeared in productive rearrangements about 90% or about 30% of the time, broadly matching IMGT annotations. Only TCR beta chains were sequenced in this cohort, and the absence of alpha or paired-chain data limited detectable features. In a later analysis, TCR association rates were found to vary across HLA loci, with the most associated TCRs seen for DRB1 alleles and the fewest for HLA-C alleles. A further reported finding was that TCR beta sequences accurately predicted the HLA-A and HLA-B alleles for most subjects in the first cohort. In a later analysis, several top co-occurrence clusters were reported to appear linked to parvovirus B19, influenza, CMV and Epstein-Barr virus. An association between a missense DCLRE1C variant and V-gene and J-gene trimming of TCR beta chains was found in a later genetic analysis and replicated in an independent cohort. Compared with equally common non-associated chains, HLA-associated TCR beta chains in a later analysis were more clonally expanded and had lower generation probabilities. Specific HLA alleles were associated with roughly 16,000 TCR beta sequences at a false discovery rate of 0.05 in a later analysis. It was suggested by the authors that the approach could potentially be generalized to other disease states and immunological phenotypes. Roughly uniform sequencing depth across donors was assumed in presence/absence analyses, although this assumption may not hold. In a later analysis, most CMV-associated TCR beta chains were found to appear HLA-restricted, with HLA associations seemingly driven largely by CMV exposure. Three of the identified cytomegalovirus-associated TCR beta chains were confirmed in vitro to be specific for cytomegalovirus antigens.

Library preparation employed the immunoSEQ multiplex PCR assay. For the multiplex PCR, a mixture combining 60 forward primers for TCR Vbeta segments and 13 reverse primers for TCR Jbeta segments was used. The CDR3 region of rearranged TCR beta genes was amplified from genomic DNA with a multiplex PCR assay. The amplified TCR beta libraries were sequenced on the Illumina HiSeq System as 87-base-pair reads. The original pipeline was this. Across the 670 or so repertoires, a later analysis counted tens of millions of unique TCR beta chains, 8.5 million to 12 million of which were shared by at least two donors. A nearest-neighbor algorithm error-corrected the raw reads and collapsed the reads into unique sequences, merging closely related sequences to remove PCR and sequencing errors. CDR3 sequences were aligned to IMGT reference sequences to assign V, D and J gene segments. For a sequence to be retained, a match of at least six nucleotides to both a V gene segment and a J gene segment was required. A rearrangement counted as productive if the CDR3 had no stop codons and remained in frame with V and J, and every other rearrangement counted as non-productive. Following IMGT convention, CDR3 was defined as the stretch from the second conserved V-encoded cysteine to the conserved J-encoded phenylalanine. The earlier analysis of about 620 of the donors excluded sequences that lacked an unambiguous match to a single V gene segment. In an earlier analysis of approximately 550 of the donors, V segments were called functional above 56.7% productive rearrangements and were called segregating when the between-donor standard deviation exceeded 5%. A statistical classification framework was built for diagnosing cytomegalovirus status from the catalog of TCR beta chain sequences. In a later analysis, V and J genes were assigned by comparing TCR nucleotide sequences against IMGT/GENE-DB human TR gene sequences. A later analysis assigned CDR3 sequences and most-parsimonious VDJ recombination scenarios with the TCRdist pipeline. A later analysis defined each TCR beta chain by its CDR3 amino acid sequence plus V-gene family, and excluded reads lacking a unique V-gene family. In a later analysis, 550 to 650 highly shared, low-generation-probability nucleotide sequences were removed to address suspected cross-contamination and a sequencing artifact. A later analysis calculated a clonal expansion index for each public chain from normalized within-repertoire ranks of inferred template counts. A later analysis computed generation probabilities with a VDJ recombination model fitted to out-of-frame rearrangements, and checked the results against IGoR. A later analysis scored TCR-TCR, TCR-HLA and TCR-CMV co-occurrence with hypergeometric tests, applying a repertoire-size bias correction to TCR pairs. A later analysis estimated false discovery rates by permuting HLA or CMV assignments 20 times. A later analysis grouped co-occurring TCRs with DBSCAN, adding TCRdist sequence similarity when clustering within HLA-allele-positive subsets. Repertoires with fewer than 30,000 or more than 120,000 public chains, plus five repertoires with anomalous nucleotide sharing, were excluded from co-occurrence clustering. What TCRdb holds here is the immuneACCESS table cut down to in-frame rearrangements. Part of the clones is not present; checked against another copy, under half of the missing clones reflect an unresolved V gene, and the others are unexplained. The V and J calls and the clone size are those of that table, but D and trimming were determined from the DNA. Across this sample there are about 110,000 clones, with around 80% seen only once. Of the sample, approximately 2.4% falls within the top ten clones.

Via the germline V gene (reference sequence), CDR1 is LNHNV and CDR2 YYDKDF. The V and J ends are trimmed by 0 bases and 6 bases, leaving 9 bases between them. Including cysteine and phenylalanine, the CDR3 has 14 amino acids. The CDR3 DNA has 42 bases and is translated from base 1. As to this clone: This receptor's antigen is unknown. The input lacks base qualities; no much larger clone sits a single base away.

The cohort was made up of 500 to 850 healthy bone marrow donors. At the time of sampling, all cohort members were nominally healthy, though unrecorded immune exposures were likely present. The donor tested CMV seronegative, placing the donor among the 350 or so seronegative members of the cohort. A peripheral blood sample was provided by each donor, and peripheral blood mononuclear cells were used for TCR beta sequencing. Genomic DNA extraction from the blood cell samples was performed with the Qiagen DNeasy Blood Extraction Kit. The rearrangement joined TRBV15 to TRBJ1-5; no confident D gene assignment can be made. Sequencing was carried out using PBMCs. The origin of this receptor is a man aged 35 to 55 in good health and CMV-seronegative. The CDR3 in this case is CATSRDMGGQPQHF. The bases are TGTGCCACCAGCAGAGATATGGGAGGTCAGCCCCAGCATTTT.